These T cell receptor beta chains were read from a single sample in a study of blood T cell repertoires in COVID-19. Method: immunoSEQ multiplex PCR; TCRdb's copy keeps in-frame clones and lacks some. The sample has approximately 15,000 clones, 65% to 85% seen once. Sequenced: peripheral blood. Source of these receptors: a human donor in a cohort sampled during active COVID-19. CDR3s include the opening cysteine and the closing phenylalanine or tryptophan. Fields, in order: V gene, J gene, clone size, D gene, CDR3 DNA, CDR3 protein. A D gene is named only where the DNA matches it firmly. Where a row states a size, it is once, few, many or the class of an expanded clone; other rows omit it.

>TRBV6-2/TRBV6-3|TRBJ1-1|NA|TRBD1
TGTGCCAGCAGTTCTCAATCCCGGACAGGAAAGAACACTGAAGCTTTCTTT
CASSSQSRTGKNTEAFF
>TRBV7-3|TRBJ1-1|once|NA
TGTGCCAGCAGCCCAGATCAGGGAGGCACTGAAGCTTTCTTT
CASSPDQGGTEAFF
>TRBV19|TRBJ2-2|NA|NA
TGTGCCAGTAGCCCCTCAGGCACCGGGGAGCTGTTTTTT
CASSPSGTGELFF
>TRBV4-2|TRBJ2-7|NA|NA
TGTGCCAGCAGCCAAGATGGCCAGTCCTACGAGCAGTACTTC
CASSQDGQSYEQYF
>TRBV10-3|TRBJ2-1|NA|TRBD2
TGTGCCATCAGTGACCAGCGGGAGTGGAATGAGCAGTTCTTC
CAISDQREWNEQFF
>TRBV19|TRBJ2-4|NA|TRBD1
TGTGCCAGAGCCAGTATTCGCCGGGACAGCAAAAACATTCAGTACTTC
CARASIRRDSKNIQYF
>TRBV28|TRBJ1-4|NA|NA
TGTGCCAGCAGGGACCTCGGGGGTTTTAATGAAAAACTGTTTTTT
CASRDLGGFNEKLFF
>TRBV5-1|TRBJ2-7|NA|NA
TGCGCCAGCACCCCTGGGCAGGGTGAGTACGAGCAGTACTTC
CASTPGQGEYEQYF
>TRBV18|TRBJ1-1|NA|TRBD1
TGTGCCAGCTCATCGGACAGGGAAGGGACTTTCTTT
CASSSDREGTFF
>TRBV4-3|TRBJ2-7|NA|TRBD1
TGCGCCAGCAGCCAGACCATGACAGGGGCCTACGAGCAGTACTTC
CASSQTMTGAYEQYF